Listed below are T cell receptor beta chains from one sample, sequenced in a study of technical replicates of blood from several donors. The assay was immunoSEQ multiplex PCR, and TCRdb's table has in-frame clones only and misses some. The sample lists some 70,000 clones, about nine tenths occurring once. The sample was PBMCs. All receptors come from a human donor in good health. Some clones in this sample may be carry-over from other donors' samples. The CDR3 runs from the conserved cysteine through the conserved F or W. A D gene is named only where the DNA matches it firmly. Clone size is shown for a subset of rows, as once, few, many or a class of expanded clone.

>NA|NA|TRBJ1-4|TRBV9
CASSGQRQDGEKLFF
TGTGCCAGCAGCGGGCAAAGGCAGGATGGTGAAAAACTGTTTTTT
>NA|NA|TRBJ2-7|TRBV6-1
CASSVSIATYEQYF
TGTGCCAGCAGTGTGAGTATCGCGACCTACGAGCAGTACTTC
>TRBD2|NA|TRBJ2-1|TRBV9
CASSFGLADEQFF
TGTGCCAGCAGCTTCGGACTAGCCGATGAGCAGTTCTTC
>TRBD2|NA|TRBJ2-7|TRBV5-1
CASSELAESSYEQYF
TGCGCCAGCAGCGAACTAGCGGAAAGCTCCTACGAGCAGTACTTC
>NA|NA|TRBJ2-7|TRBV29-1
CSVEDARDLVPRCEQYF
TGCAGCGTTGAAGACGCCAGGGATCTGGTCCCCCGATGCGAGCAGTACTTC
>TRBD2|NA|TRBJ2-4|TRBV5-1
CASSLIAGGGGNIQYF
TGCGCCAGCAGCCTCATAGCGGGAGGAGGCGGAAACATTCAGTACTTC
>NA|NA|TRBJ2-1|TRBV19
CASSMGEVRGNEQFF
TGTGCCAGTAGTATGGGGGAGGTGAGGGGAAATGAGCAGTTCTTC
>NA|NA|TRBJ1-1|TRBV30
CAWSHTLTGNTEAFF
TGTGCCTGGAGCCATACCCTGACAGGGAACACTGAAGCTTTCTTT
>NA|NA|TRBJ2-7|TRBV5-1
CASSPGRQAAYEQYF
TGCGCCAGCAGCCCAGGCAGGCAGGCTGCCTACGAGCAGTACTTC
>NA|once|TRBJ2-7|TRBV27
CASSLSGPSYEQYF
TGTGCCAGCAGTTTGTCAGGGCCATCCTACGAGCAGTACTTC
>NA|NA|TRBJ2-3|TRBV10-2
CASSDSPRGDTQYF
TGCGCCAGCAGTGACTCGCCACGCGGAGATACGCAGTATTTT
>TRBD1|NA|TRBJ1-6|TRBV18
CASSRDRASPLHF
TGTGCCAGCTCCCGGGACAGGGCTTCACCCCTCCACTTT
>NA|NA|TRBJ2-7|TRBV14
CASSQGRGGQYF
TGTGCCAGCAGCCAGGGTAGGGGTGGTCAGTACTTC
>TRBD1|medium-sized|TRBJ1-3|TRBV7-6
CASSSEQGASGNTIYF
TGTGCCAGCAGCTCCGAACAGGGGGCTTCTGGAAACACCATATATTTT
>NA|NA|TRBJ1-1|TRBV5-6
CASSFREKAFF
TGTGCCAGCAGCTTTCGGGAGAAAGCTTTCTTT
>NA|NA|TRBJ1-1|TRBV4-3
CASSQDLGGARAFF
TGCGCCAGCAGCCAAGATCTAGGAGGGGCGCGAGCTTTCTTT
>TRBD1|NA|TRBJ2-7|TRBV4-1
CASSQGDVQGAPYEQYF
TGCGCCAGCAGCCAAGGGGACGTACAGGGGGCACCTTACGAGCAGTACTTC
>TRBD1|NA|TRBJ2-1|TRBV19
CASSMGTGRWVF
TGTGCCAGTAGCATGGGGACAGGACGGTGGGTCTTC
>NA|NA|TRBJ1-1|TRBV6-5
CASRKGQMNTEAFF
TGTGCCAGCAGGAAAGGACAGATGAACACTGAAGCTTTCTTT
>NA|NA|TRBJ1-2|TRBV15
CATSGGHSADGYTF
TGTGCCACCAGCGGGGGACATTCGGCGGATGGCTACACCTTC
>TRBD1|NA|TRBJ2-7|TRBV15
CATSRNRDSSYEQYF
TGTGCCACCAGCAGAAACCGGGACAGCTCCTACGAGCAGTACTTC
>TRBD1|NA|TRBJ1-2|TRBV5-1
CASSLERGPGGYTF
TGCGCCAGCAGCTTGGAAAGGGGGCCGGGGGGCTACACCTTC
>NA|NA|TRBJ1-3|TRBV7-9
CASSFLGAGVSGNTIYF
TGTGCCAGCAGCTTTCTTGGGGCAGGCGTCTCTGGAAACACCATATATTTT
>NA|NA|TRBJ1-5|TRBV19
CASSIVGGNQPQHF
TGTGCCAGTAGTATCGTGGGAGGCAATCAGCCCCAGCATTTT
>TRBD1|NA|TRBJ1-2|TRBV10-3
CAIREQGAVGYTF
TGTGCCATCAGGGAACAGGGGGCTGTGGGCTACACCTTC
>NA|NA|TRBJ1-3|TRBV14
CASSHWGLSGNTIYF
TGTGCCAGCAGCCACTGGGGACTCTCTGGAAACACCATATATTTT